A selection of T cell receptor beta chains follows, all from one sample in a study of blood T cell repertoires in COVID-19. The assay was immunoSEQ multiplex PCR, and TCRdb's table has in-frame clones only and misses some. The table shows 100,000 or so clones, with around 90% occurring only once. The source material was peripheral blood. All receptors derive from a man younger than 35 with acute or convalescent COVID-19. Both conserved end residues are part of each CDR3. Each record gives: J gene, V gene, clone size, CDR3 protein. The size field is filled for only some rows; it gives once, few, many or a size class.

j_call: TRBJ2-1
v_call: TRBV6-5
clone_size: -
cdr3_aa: CASSYIGVREQFF

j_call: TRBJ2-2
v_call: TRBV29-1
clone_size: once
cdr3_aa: CSVGTGGLGELFF

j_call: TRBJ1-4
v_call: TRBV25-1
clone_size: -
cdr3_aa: CASSEYLAGVNEKLFF

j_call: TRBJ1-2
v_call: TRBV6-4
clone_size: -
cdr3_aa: CASSDQGGANYGYTF

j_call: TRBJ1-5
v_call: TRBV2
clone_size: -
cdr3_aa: CASSEIGEQAQHF

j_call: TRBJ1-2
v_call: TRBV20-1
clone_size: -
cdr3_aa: CSASRTGDGYTF

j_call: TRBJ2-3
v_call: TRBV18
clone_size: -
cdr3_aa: CASSPDGIQERTDTQYF

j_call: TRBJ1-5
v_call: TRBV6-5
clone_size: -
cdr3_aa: CASSYSENQPQHF

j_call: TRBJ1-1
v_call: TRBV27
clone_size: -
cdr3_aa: CASSTQGYTEAFF

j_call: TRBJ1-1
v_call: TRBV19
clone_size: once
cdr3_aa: CASSKQGPRNTEAFF

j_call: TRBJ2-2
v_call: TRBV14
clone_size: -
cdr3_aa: CASSQDGRIKGTGELFF

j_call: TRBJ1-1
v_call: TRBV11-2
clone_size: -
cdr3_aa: CASSSGAGGVEDTEAFF

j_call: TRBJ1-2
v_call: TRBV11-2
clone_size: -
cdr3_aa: CASSPRTGTASGDSYTF

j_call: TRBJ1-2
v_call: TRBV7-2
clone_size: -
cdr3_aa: CASSFRPQESIRAYGYTF

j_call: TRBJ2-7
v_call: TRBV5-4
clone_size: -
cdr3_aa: CASSLGGTESYEQYF

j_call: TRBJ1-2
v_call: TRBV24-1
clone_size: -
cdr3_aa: CATSDRDIYGYTF

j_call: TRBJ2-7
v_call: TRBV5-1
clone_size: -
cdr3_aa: CASSLAPTGGASYEQYF

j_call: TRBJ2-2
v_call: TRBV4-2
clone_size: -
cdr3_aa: CASSRAGTSGGTGELFF

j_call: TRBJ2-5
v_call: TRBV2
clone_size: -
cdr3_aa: CASRATSGIGETQYF

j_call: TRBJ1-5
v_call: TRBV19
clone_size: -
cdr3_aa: CASSISGGTQPQHF

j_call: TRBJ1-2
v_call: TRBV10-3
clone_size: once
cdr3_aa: CAINPGQDYGYTF

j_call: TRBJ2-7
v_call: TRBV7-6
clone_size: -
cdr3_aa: CASSLTPFQGGIYEQYF

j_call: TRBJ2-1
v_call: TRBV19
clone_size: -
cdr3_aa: CASSSGTSASNEQFF

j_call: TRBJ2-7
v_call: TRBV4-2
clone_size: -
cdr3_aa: CASSPTPTYEQYF

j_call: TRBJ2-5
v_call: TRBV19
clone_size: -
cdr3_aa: CASSIIQGANGETQYF

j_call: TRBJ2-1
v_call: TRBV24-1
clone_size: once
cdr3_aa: CATSDHRGIDNEQFF

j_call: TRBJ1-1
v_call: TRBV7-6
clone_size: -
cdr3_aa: CASSLPVPATEAFF

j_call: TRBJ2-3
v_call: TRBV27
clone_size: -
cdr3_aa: CASSTLDLGGGSTFRPSTDTQYF

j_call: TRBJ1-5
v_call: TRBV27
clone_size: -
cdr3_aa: CASRPGQGPNQPQHF

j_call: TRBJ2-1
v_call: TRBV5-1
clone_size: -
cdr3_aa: CASSFFDPSGEQFF

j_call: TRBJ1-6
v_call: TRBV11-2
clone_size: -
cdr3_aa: CASSLEDREISPLHF

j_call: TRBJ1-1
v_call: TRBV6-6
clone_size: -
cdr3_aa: CASSLGAFWNTEAFF

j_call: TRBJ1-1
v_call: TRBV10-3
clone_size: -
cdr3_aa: CAISELEAERDTEAFF

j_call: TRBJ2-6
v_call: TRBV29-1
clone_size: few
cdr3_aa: CSVDSGSGANVLTF

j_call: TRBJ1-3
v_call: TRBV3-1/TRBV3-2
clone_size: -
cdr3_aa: CASSRILAGSHTIYF

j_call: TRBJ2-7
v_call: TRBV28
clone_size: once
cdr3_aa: CASSALDRGKPYEQYF

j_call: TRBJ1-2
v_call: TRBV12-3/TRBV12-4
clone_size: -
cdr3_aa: CASSHRTGNGYTF

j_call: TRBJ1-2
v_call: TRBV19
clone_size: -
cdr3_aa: CASSLRDRGLPNYGYTF

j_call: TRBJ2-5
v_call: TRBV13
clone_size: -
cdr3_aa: CASSFTPDRVEETQYF

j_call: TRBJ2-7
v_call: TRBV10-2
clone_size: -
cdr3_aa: CASSESRRNSREGEQYF

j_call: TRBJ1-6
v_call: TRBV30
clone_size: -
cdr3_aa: CAWSVRQRRYNSPLHF

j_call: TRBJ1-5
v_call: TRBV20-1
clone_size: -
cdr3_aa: CSASSPVGAGQERQPQHF

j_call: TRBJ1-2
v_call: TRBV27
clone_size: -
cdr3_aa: CASSDFGYGYTF

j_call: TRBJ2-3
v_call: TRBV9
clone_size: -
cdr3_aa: CASSVGPAGGQDTQYF

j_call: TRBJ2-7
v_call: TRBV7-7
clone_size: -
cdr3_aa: CASSHIGTENYEQYF

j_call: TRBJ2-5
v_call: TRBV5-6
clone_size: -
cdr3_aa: CASSLLHSMETQYF

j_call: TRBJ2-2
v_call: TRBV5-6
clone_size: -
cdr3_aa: CASSLVGRGTGELFF

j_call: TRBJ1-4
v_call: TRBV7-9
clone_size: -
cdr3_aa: CASSPRQGLNEKLFF

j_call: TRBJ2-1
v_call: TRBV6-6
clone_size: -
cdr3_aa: CTSSPLKSGSMGNEQFF

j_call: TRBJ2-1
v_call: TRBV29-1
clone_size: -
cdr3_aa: CSVELFEQFF

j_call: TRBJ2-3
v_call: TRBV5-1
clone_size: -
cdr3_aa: CASSYRLAGAGQGDTQYF

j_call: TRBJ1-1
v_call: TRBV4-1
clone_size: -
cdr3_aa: CASSQADRGRGEAFF

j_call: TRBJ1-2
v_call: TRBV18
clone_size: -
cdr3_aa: CASSTTGVGSDGYTF

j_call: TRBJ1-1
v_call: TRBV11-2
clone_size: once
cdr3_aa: CASSLGPSDSTEAFF